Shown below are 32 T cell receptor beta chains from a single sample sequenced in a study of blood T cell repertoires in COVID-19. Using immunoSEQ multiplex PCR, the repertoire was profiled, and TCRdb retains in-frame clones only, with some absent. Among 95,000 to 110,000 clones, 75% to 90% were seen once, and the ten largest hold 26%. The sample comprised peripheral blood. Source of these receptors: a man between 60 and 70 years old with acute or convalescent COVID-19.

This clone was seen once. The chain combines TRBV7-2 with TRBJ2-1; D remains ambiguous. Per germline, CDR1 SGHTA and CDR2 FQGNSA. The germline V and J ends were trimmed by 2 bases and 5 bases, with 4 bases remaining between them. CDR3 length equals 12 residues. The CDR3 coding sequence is TGTGCCAGCAGCTTACGAGACAATGAGCAGTTCTTC. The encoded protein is CASSLRDNEQFF.

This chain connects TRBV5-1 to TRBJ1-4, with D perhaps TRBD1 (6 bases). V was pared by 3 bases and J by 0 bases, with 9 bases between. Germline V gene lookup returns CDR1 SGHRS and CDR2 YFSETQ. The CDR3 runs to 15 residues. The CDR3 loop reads CASSSRQATNEKLFF. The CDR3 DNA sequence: TGCGCCAGCAGCTCCAGACAGGCAACTAATGAAAAACTGTTTTTT.

The DNA for the CDR3 is TGTGCCAGCAGTTCCCGGTCCCTTTCTGAAGCTTTCTTT. It is translated as CASSSRSLSEAFF. The chain recombines TRBV6-5 with TRBJ1-1; D gene unclear. Trimming took off 4 bases at V and 6 bases at J, with 12 bases between the two ends. The CDR3 length is 13 residues. Germline V gene data show CDR1 as MNHEY and CDR2 as SVGAGI.

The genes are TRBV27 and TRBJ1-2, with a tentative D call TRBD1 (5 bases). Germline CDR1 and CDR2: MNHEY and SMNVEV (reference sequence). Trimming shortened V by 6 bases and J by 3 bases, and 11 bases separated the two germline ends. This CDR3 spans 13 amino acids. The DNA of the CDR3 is TGTGCCAGCAGGACGTGGGGCGACTATGGCTACACCTTC. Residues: CASRTWGDYGYTF.

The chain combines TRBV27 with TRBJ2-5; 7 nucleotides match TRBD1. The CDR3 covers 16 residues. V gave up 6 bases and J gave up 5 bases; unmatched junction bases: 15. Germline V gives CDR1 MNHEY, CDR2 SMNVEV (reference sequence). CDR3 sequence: CASRGTVEDFFETQYF. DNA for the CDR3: TGTGCCAGCAGGGGGACAGTGGAAGACTTCTTCGAGACCCAGTACTTC.

This CDR3 is CASSSAGGGETQYF. CDR3 DNA: TGTGCCAGCAGCTCCGCGGGAGGCGGAGAGACCCAGTACTTC. The J gene is TRBJ2-5, the V gene TRBV7-6, with 8 bases identical to TRBD2. The CDR3 contains 14 residues. Germline values: CDR1 SGHVS, CDR2 FNYEAQ. The ends lost 4 bases at V and 4 bases at J; junction bases unmatched: 5.

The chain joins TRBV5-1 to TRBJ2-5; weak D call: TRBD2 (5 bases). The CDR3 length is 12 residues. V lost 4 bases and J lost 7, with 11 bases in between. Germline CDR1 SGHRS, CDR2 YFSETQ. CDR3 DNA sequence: TGCGCCAGCAGCCCCCTAAGCGGGACCCAGTACTTC. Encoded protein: CASSPLSGTQYF.

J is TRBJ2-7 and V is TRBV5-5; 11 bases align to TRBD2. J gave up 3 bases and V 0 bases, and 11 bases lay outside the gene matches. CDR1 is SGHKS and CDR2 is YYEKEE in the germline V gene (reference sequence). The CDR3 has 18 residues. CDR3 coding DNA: TGTGCCAGCAGCTTGGGCACTAGCGGGAGCACGTTTTTCTACGAGCAGTACGTC. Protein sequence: CASSLGTSGSTFFYEQYV.

CDR3 in amino acids: CASSPQGTEAFF. The CDR3 DNA is TGTGCCAGCAGCCCCCAGGGCACTGAAGCTTTCTTT. The chain links TRBV13 to TRBJ1-1, with D possibly matching TRBD1 (5 bases). Germline V CDR1 and CDR2: PRHDT, FYEKMQ (reference sequence). This CDR3 has 12 residues. V lost 5 bases to trimming and J lost 4 bases, with 8 bases between them.

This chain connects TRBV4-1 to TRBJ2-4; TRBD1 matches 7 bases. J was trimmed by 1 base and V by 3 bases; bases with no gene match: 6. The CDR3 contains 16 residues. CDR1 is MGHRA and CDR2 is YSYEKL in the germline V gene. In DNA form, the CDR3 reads TGCGCCAGCAGCCATGAAGACAGGGAGGCCAAAAACATTCAGTACTTC. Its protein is CASSHEDREAKNIQYF.

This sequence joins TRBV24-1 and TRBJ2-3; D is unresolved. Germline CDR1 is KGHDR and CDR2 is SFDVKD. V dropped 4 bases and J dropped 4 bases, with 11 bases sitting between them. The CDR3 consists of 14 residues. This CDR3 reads CATSDPLEADTQYF. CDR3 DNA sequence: TGTGCCACCAGTGACCCCCTCGAGGCAGATACGCAGTATTTT.

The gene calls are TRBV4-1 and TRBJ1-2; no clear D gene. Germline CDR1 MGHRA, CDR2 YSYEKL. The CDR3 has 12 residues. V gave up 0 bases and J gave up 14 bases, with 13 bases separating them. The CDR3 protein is CASSQEESGRTF. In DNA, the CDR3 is TGCGCCAGCAGCCAAGAAGAAAGCGGCAGAACCTTC.

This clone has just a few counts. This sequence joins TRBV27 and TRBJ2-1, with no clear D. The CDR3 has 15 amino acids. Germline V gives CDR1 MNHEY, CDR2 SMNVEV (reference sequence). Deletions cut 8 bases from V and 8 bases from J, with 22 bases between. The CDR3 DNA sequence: TGTGCCAGCTTCATCTTCGGCCTCGGGTCGCATGAGCAGTTCTTC. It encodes CASFIFGLGSHEQFF.

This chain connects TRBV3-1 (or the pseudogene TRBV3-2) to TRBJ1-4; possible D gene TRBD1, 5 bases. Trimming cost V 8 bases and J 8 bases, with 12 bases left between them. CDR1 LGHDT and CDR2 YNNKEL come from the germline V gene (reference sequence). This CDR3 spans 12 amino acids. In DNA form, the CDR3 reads TGTGCCAGCGGGGCCTCAGGGGAAAAACTGTTTTTT. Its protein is CASGASGEKLFF.

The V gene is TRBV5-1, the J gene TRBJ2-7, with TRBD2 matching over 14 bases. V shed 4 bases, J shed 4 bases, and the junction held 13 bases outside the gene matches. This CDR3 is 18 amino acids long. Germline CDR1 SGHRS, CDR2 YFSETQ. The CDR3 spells CASSLGLAGVPSNYEQYF. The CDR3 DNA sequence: TGCGCCAGCAGCCTGGGACTAGCGGGAGTCCCTTCCAATTACGAGCAGTACTTC.

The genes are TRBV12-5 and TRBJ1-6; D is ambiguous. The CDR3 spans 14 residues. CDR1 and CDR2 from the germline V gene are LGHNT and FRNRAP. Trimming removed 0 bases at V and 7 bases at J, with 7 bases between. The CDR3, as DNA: TGTGCTAGTGGTTTGGTACAGACCAATTCACCCCTCCACTTT. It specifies CASGLVQTNSPLHF.

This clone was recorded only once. Here the CDR3 reads CATSDFTESGANVLTF. The CDR3 DNA reads as TGTGCCACCAGTGATTTTACAGAATCTGGGGCCAACGTCCTGACTTTC. The V and J genes are TRBV24-1 and TRBJ2-6; no firm D call. The V end lost 1 base, the J end lost 1 base, and 7 bases lay between the germline ends. This CDR3 is 16 amino acids long. CDR1 is KGHDR and CDR2 is SFDVKD in the germline V gene.

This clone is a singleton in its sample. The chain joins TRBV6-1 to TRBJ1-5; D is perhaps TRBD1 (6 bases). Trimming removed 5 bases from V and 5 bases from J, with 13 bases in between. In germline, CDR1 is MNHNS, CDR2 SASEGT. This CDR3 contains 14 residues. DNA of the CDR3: TGTGCCAGCAGTCCCAGGGGAAAAGATCAGCCCCAGCATTTT. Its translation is CASSPRGKDQPQHF.

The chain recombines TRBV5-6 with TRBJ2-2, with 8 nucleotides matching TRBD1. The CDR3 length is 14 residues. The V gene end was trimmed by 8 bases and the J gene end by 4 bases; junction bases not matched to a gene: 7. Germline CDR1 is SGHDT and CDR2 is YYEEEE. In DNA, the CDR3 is TGTGCCAGTTCTAGACAGGGGCTCACCGGGGAGCTGTTTTTT. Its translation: CASSRQGLTGELFF. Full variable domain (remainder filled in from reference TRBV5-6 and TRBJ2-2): DAGVTQSPTHLIKTRGQQVTLRCSPKSGHDTVSWYQQALGQGPQFIFQYYEEEERQRGNFPDRFSGHQFPNYSSELNVNALLLGDSALYLCASSRQGLTGELFFGEGSRLTVL.

Here the CDR3 DNA reads TGTGCCAGCAGCCCATCGACAGGGTCTAATGAAAAACTGTTTTTT. It yields the protein CASSPSTGSNEKLFF. The gene calls are TRBV9 and TRBJ1-4, with TRBD1 matching over 7 bases. CDR3 size: 15 residues. The J segment lost 3 bases and the V segment lost 4 bases, leaving 6 bases of the junction unmatched. Germline V CDR1 and CDR2: SGDLS, YYNGEE.

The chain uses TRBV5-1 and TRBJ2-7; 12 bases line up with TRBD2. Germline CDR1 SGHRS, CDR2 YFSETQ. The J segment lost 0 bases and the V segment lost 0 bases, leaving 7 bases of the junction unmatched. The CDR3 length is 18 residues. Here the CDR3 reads CASSLGLAGERSSYEQYF. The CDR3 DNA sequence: TGCGCCAGCAGCTTGGGACTAGCGGGGGAAAGGAGCTCCTACGAGCAGTACTTC. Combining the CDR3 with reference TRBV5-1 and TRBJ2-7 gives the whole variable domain KAGVTQTPRYLIKTRGQQVTLSCSPISGHRSVSWYQQTPGQGLQFLFEYFSETQRNKGNFPGRFSGRQFSNSRSEMNVSTLELGDSALYLCASSLGLAGERSSYEQYFGPGTRLTVT.

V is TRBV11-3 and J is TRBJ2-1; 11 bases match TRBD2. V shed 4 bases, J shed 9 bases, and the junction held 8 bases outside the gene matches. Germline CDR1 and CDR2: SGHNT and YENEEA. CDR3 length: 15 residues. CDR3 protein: CASSSQTSGIGEQFF. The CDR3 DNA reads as TGTGCCAGCAGCTCACAGACTAGCGGGATAGGTGAGCAGTTCTTC. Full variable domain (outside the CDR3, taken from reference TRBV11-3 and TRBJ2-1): EAGVVQSPRYKIIEKKQPVAFWCNPISGHNTLYWYLQNLGQGPELLIRYENEEAVDDSQLPKDRFSAERLKGVDSTLKIQPAELGDSAVYLCASSSQTSGIGEQFFGPGTRLTVL.

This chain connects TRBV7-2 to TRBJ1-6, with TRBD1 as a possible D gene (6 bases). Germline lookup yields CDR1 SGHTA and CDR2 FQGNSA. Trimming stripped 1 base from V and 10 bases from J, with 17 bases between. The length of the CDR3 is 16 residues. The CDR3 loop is CASSLVGNRAESPLHF. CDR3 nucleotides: TGTGCCAGCAGCTTAGTAGGGAACAGGGCCGAATCACCCCTCCACTTT.

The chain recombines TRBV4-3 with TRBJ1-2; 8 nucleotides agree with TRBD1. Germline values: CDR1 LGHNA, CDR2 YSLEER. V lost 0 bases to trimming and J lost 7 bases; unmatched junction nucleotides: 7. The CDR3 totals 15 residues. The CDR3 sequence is CASSQDSGGASGYTF. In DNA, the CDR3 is TGCGCCAGCAGCCAAGATTCAGGGGGCGCGTCTGGCTACACCTTC.

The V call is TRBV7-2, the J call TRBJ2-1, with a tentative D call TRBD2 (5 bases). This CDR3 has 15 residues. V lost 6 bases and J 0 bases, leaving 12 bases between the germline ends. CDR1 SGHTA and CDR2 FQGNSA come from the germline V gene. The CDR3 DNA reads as TGTGCCAGCAGTACCACAGCGGCCTCCTACAATGAGCAGTTCTTC. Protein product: CASSTTAASYNEQFF.

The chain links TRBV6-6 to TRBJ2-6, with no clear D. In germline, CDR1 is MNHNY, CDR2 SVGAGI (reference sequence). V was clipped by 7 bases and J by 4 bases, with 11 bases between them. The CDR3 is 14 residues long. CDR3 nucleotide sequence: TGTGCCAGCACCCCCCTTTTGGGGGCCAACGTCCTGACTTTC. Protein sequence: CASTPLLGANVLTF.

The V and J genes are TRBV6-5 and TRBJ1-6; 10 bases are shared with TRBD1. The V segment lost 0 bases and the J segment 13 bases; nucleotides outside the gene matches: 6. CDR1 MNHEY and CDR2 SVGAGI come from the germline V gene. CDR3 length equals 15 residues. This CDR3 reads CASSYSGTGEWPLHF. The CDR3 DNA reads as TGTGCCAGCAGTTACTCCGGGACAGGGGAGTGGCCCCTCCACTTT.

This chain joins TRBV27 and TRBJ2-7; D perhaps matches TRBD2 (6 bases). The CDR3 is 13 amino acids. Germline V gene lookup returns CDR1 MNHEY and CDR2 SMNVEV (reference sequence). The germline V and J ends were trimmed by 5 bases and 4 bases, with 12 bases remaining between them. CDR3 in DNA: TGTGCCAGCAGTCCCCTGGGGGGTTACGAGCAGTACGTC. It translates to CASSPLGGYEQYV.

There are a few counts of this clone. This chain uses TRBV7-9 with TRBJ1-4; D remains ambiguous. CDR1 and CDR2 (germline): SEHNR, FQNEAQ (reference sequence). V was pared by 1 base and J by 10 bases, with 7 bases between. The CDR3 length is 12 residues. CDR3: CASSLVGGKLFF. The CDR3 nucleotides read TGTGCCAGCAGCTTAGTAGGAGGAAAACTGTTTTTT.

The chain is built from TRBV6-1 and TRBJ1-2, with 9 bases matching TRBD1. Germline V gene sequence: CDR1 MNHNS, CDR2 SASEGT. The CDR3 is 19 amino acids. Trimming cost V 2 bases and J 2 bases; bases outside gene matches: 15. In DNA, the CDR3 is TGTGCCAGCAGTGAAAGGTTGGGGGACAGGGAAAGCGGGAACTATGGCTACACCTTC. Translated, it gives CASSERLGDRESGNYGYTF.

The CDR3 DNA is TGTGCCAGCAGTGATTTTGTTCCGGCCTACAATGAGCAGTTCTTC. It codes for CASSDFVPAYNEQFF. This chain links TRBV2 with TRBJ2-1; D is ambiguous. This CDR3 has 15 residues. V gave up 3 bases and J gave up 2 bases, with 11 bases separating them. Germline V gene lookup returns CDR1 SNHLY and CDR2 FYNNEI.

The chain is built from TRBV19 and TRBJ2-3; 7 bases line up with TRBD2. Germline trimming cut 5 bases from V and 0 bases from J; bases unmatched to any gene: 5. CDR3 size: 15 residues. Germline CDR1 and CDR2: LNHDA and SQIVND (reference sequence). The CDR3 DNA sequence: TGTGCCAGTAGTGGGAGGGGAGTCAGCACAGATACGCAGTATTTT. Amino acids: CASSGRGVSTDTQYF. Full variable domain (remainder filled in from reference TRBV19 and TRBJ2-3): DGGITQSPKYLFRKEGQNVTLSCEQNLNHDAMYWYRQDPGQGLRLIYYSQIVNDFQKGDIAEGYSVSREKKESFPLTVTSAQKNPTAFYLCASSGRGVSTDTQYFGPGTRLTVL.